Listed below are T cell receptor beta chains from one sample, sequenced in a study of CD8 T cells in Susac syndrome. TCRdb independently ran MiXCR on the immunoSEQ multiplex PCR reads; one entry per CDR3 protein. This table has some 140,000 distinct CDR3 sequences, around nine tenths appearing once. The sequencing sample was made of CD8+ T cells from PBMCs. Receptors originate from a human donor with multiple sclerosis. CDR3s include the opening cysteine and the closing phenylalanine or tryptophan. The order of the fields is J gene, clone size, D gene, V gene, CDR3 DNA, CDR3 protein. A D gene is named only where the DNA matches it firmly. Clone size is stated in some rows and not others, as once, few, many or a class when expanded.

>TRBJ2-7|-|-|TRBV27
TGTGCCAGCAGTTTCTTAGGGCAGGGCTACGAGCAGTACTTC
CASSFLGQGYEQYF
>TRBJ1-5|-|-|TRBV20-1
TGCAGTGCTAGCGACGGGGGTAGCAATCAGCCCCAGCATTTT
CSASDGGSNQPQHF
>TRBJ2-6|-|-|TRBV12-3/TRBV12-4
TGTGCCAGCAGTTTTAGGGGGGCCAACGTCCTGACTTTC
CASSFRGANVLTF
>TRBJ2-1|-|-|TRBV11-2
TGTGCCAGCAGCCCTAAGGCAGCGTCCCCTCACAATGAGCAGTTCTTC
CASSPKAASPHNEQFF
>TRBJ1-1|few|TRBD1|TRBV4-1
TGCGCCAGCAGCCAAGAGGGGACAGAGAACACTGAAGCTTTCTTT
CASSQEGTENTEAFF
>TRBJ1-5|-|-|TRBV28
TGTGCCAGCAGTTTCTACAGCCCTGGGATTCAGCCCCAGCATTTT
CASSFYSPGIQPQHF
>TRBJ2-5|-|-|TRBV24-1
TGTGCCACCAGCCGACGGGGGGCAGGAGAGCAAGAGACCCAGTACTTC
CATSRRGAGEQETQYF
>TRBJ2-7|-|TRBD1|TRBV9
TGTGCCAGCAGCGTTACAGGGGCTGGGTACGAGCAGTACTTC
CASSVTGAGYEQYF
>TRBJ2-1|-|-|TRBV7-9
TGTGCCAGCAGCCCACCCCATGAGCAGTTCTTC
CASSPPHEQFF
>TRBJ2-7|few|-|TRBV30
TGTGCCTGGAGTTTGGGGTACGAGCAGTACTTC
CAWSLGYEQYF
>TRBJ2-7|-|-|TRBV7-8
TGTGCCAGCAGCCTAGACAGACCATACGAGCAGTACTTC
CASSLDRPYEQYF
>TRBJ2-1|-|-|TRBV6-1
TGTGCCAGCAGTTTGTCGGGAAGCTACAATGAGCAGTTCTTC
CASSLSGSYNEQFF
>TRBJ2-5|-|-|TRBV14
TGTGCCAGCAGCCAAGGGGCCTTAGAGACCCAGTACTTC
CASSQGALETQYF
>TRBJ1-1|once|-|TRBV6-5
TGTGCCAGCAGTTACTCCGAGGGAGAGAACACTGAAGCTTTCTTT
CASSYSEGENTEAFF
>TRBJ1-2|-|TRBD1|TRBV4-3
TGCGCCAGCAGCCCGGGACAGGGGTTCCATGGCTACACCTTC
CASSPGQGFHGYTF
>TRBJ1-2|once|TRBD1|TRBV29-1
TGCAGCACAACGGACAGGGGGAGCTATGGCTACACCTTC
CSTTDRGSYGYTF
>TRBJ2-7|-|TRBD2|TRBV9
TGTGCCAGCAGCCGTGCGACTAGCGGGACCTACGAGCAGTACTTC
CASSRATSGTYEQYF
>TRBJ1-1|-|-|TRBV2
TGTGCCGAAGACGGGAACACTGAAGCTTTCTTT
CAEDGNTEAFF
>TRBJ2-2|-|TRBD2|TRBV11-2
TGTGCCAGCAGCCCACCGACGGGAGGGTTCACCGGGGAGCTGTTTTTT
CASSPPTGGFTGELFF
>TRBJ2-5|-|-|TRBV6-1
TGTGCCAGCAGTGAGGTCTTGAGGGAAGAGACCCAGTACTTC
CASSEVLREETQYF
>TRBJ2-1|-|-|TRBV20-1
TGCAGTGCTAGATGGCCGGCTGCCTACAATGAGCAGTTCTTC
CSARWPAAYNEQFF
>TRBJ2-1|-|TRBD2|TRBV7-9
TGTGCCAGCAGCTCCCTAGCGGGAAACGATGAGCAGTTCTTC
CASSSLAGNDEQFF
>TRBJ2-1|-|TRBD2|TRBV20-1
TGCAGTGCTAGAGACGAACTAGCGGGGACCTACAATGAGCAGTTCTTC
CSARDELAGTYNEQFF
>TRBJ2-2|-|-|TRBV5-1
TGCGCCAGCGGGATGAACACCGGGGAGCTGTTTTTT
CASGMNTGELFF
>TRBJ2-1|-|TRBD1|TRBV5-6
TGTGCCAGCAGCTTGGCCGTGGATGGGACAGGGGGCGTATACGGGGCCAATGAGCAGTTCTTC
CASSLAVDGTGGVYGANEQFF
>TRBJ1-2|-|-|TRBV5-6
TGTGCCAGCAGCTTGGGATCCCCAGGGGCTCGAGGCTACACCTTC
CASSLGSPGARGYTF
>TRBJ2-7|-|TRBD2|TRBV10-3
TGTGCCATCAGTGGGGGACTAGCGGGACTCGGCGAGCAGTACTTC
CAISGGLAGLGEQYF
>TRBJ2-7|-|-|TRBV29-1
TGCAGCGTATCGGGGGCGCAGACCTACGAGCAGTACTTC
CSVSGAQTYEQYF
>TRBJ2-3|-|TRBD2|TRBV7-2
TGTGCCAGCAGCTTATATATAACTAGCGGGAGGGATACGCAGTATTTT
CASSLYITSGRDTQYF
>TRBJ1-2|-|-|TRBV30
TGTGCCTGGAGACCCTTGGACCTCTGGGACGGCTACACCTTC
CAWRPLDLWDGYTF
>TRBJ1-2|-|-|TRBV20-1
TGCAGTGCTAGATCAGGGGTCGGCTACACCTTC
CSARSGVGYTF
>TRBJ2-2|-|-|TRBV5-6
TGTGCCAGCAGCTTGTGGGGGCTCGGGGAGCTGTTTTTT
CASSLWGLGELFF
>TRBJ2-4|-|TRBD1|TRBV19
TGTGCCAGTAGTTTCGGACAGGGCGAAAACATTCAGTACTTC
CASSFGQGENIQYF
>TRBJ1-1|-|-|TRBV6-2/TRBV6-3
TGTGCCAGCAGGGCCAATGAAGCTTTCTTT
CASRANEAFF
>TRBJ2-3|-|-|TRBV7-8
TGTGCCAGCAGCTTAGGATCCGGACCCCGGGATACGCAGTATTTT
CASSLGSGPRDTQYF
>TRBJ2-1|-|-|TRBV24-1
TGTGCCACCAGTGTTGGCAATGAGCAGTTCTTC
CATSVGNEQFF
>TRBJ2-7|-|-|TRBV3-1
TGTGCCAGCAGCTACCAAATGGGGTACGAGCAGTACTTC
CASSYQMGYEQYF
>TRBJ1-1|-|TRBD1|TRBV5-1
TGCGCCAGCACCCTTCGGGGACAGGGGAGCATGAACACTGAAGCTTTCTTT
CASTLRGQGSMNTEAFF
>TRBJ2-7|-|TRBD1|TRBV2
TGTGCCAGCAGTGAGGCAGGGGGCTTTTCTGCCTACGAGCAGTACTTC
CASSEAGGFSAYEQYF
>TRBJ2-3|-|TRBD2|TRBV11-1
TGTGCCAGCAGCTTACAGGCAGGAGGTCTAGCGGGACCGTTCCGTTCCACAGATACGCAGTATTTT
CASSLQAGGLAGPFRSTDTQYF
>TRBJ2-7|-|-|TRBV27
TGTGCCAGCAGCCCAACCGGGGGAGTCTACGAGCAGTACTTC
CASSPTGGVYEQYF
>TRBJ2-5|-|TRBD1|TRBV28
TGTGCCAGCAGTCATGACAGGGTGGAAGAGACCCAGTACTTC
CASSHDRVEETQYF
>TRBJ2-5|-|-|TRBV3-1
TGTGCCAGCAGCCCCGAGCCGCGGGTGGAGACCCAGTACTTC
CASSPEPRVETQYF
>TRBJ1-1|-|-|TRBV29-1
TGCAGCGTTATATGGACAACGAACACTGAAGCTTTCTTT
CSVIWTTNTEAFF
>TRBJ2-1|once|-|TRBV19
TGTGCCACCTCAGCCCCCGGAGGTAACGGTGAGCAGTTCTTC
CATSAPGGNGEQFF
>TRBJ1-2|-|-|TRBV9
TGTGCCAGCAGCGACCCGGCGGGAACAGGGCGTTCCTATGGCTACACCTTC
CASSDPAGTGRSYGYTF